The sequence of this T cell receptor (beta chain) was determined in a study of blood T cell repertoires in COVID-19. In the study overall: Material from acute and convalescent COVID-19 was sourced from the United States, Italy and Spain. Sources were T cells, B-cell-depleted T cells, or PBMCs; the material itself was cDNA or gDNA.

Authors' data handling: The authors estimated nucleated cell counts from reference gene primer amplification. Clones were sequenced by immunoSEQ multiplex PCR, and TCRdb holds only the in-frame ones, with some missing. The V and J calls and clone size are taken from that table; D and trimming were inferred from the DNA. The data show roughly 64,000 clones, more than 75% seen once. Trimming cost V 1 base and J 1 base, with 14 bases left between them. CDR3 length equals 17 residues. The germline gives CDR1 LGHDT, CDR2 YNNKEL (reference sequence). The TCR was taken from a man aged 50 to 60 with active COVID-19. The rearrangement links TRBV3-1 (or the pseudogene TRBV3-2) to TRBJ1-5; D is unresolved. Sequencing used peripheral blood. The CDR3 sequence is CASSQGSGVGSNQPQHF. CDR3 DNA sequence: TGTGCCAGCAGCCAAGGAAGCGGGGTGGGAAGCAATCAGCCCCAGCATTTT.